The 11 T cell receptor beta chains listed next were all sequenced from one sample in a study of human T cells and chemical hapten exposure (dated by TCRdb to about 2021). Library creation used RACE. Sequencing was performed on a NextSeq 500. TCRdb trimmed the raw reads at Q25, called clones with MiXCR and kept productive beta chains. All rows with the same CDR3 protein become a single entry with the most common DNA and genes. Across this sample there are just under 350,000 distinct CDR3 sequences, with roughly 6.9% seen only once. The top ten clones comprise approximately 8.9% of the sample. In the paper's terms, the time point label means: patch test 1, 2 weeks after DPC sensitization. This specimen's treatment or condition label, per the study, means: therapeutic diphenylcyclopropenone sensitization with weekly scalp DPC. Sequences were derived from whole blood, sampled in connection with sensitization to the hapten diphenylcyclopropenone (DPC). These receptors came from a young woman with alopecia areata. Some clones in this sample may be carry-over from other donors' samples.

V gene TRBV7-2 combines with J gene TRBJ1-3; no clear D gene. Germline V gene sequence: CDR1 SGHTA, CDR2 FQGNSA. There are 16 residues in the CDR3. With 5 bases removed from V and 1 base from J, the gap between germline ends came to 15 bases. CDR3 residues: CASSIIGGISGNTIYF. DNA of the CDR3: TGTGCCAGCAGCATTATAGGTGGAATATCTGGAAACACCATATATTTT.

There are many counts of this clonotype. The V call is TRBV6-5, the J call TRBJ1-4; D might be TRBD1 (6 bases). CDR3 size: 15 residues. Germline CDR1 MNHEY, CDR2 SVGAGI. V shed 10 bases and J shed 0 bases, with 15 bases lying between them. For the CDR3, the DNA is TGTGCCACGGCGGGAAACAGGGCAACTAATGAAAAACTGTTTTTT. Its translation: CATAGNRATNEKLFF.

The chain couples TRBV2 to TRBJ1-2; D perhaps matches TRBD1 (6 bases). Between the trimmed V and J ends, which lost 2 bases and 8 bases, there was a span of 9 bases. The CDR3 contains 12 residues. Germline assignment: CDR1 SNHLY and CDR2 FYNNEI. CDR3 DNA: TGTGCCAGCAGTGAACAGGGGAAAGGCTACACCTTC. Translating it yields CASSEQGKGYTF.

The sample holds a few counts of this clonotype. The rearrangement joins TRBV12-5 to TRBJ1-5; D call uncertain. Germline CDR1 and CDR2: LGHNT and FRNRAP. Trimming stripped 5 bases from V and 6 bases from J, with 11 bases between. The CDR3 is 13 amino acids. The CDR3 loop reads CASGRRKCQPQHF. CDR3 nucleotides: TGTGCTAGTGGTCGGAGGAAGTGTCAGCCCCAGCATTTT.

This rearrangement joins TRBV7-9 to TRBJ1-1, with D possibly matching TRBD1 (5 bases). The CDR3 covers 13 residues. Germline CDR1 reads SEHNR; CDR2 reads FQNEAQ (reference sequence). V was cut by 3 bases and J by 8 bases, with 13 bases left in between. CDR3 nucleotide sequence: TGTGCCAGCAGCTTCGGGACGGTCGGAGAAGCTTTCTTT. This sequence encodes CASSFGTVGEAFF.

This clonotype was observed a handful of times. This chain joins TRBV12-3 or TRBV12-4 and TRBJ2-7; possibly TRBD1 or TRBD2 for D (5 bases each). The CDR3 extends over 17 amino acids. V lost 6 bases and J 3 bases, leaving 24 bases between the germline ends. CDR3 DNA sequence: TGTGCCAGCAGCTTCCCTTCCGAGGGGCTAGCAAACTACGAGCAGTACTTC. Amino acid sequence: CASSFPSEGLANYEQYF.

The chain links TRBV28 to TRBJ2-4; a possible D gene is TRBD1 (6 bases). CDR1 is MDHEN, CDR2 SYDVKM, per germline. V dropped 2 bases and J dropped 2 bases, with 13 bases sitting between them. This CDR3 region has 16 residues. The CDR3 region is CASSLPQGATKNIQYF. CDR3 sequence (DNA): TGTGCCAGCAGTTTACCACAGGGTGCAACCAAAAACATTCAGTACTTC.

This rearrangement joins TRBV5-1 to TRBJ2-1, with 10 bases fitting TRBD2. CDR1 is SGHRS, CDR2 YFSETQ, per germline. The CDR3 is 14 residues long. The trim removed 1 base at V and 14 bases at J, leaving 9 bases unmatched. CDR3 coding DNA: TGCGCCAGCAGCTTGTCTAGCGGGGGCCCTGTTGAGTTCTTC. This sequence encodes CASSLSSGGPVEFF.

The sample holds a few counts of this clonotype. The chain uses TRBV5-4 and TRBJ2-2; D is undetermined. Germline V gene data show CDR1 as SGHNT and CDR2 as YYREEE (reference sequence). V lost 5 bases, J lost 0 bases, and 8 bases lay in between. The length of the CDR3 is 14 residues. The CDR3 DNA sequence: TGTGCCAGCAGGGCAGAGGCGAACACCGGGGAGCTGTTTTTT. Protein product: CASRAEANTGELFF.

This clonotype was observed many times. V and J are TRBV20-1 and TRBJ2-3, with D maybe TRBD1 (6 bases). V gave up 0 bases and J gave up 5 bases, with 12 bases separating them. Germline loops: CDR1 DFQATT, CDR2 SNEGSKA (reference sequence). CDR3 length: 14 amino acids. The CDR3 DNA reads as TGCAGTGCTAGAGATAGGGGGAGCCAAGATACGCAGTATTTT. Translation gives CSARDRGSQDTQYF.

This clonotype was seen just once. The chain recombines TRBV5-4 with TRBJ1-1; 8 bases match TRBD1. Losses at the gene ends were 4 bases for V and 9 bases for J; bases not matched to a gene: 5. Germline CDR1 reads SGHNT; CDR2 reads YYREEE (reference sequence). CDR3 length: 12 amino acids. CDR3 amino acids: CASSAWTGKAFF. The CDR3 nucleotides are TGTGCCAGCAGCGCTTGGACAGGGAAAGCTTTCTTT.